The source of this T cell receptor (beta chain) is a study of cytomegalovirus exposure and HLA in healthy donors. Study information: From 150 million to 200 million T cells, an earlier analysis saw roughly 120 million unique TCR beta sequences.

Study results and limitations: It emerged from a later analysis that several of the most significant clusters appeared to be linked to common viral pathogens. TCR beta chains numbering under 200 were designated cytomegalovirus-associated.

60 Vbeta and 13 Jbeta primers were used in PCR. This table comes from immunoSEQ multiplex PCR, and its TCRdb copy is limited to in-frame clones, with some not included. The sample holds about 130,000 clones, 70% to 85% seen once. On this clone: Antigen unknown.

CDR1 and CDR2 from the germline V gene are SEHNR and FQNEAQ (reference sequence). The CDR3 sequence is 15 residues long. Germline trimming cut 6 bases from V and 1 base from J; bases unmatched to any gene: 2. This sequence was found in a boy younger than 10 in good health and CMV-seronegative. The V and J genes are TRBV7-9 and TRBJ2-3; 12 bases are shared with TRBD2. Sequenced input: PBMCs. CDR3: CASRRTSGGTDTQYF. The CDR3 DNA reads TGTGCCAGCAGGAGGACTAGCGGGGGCACAGATACGCAGTATTTT.